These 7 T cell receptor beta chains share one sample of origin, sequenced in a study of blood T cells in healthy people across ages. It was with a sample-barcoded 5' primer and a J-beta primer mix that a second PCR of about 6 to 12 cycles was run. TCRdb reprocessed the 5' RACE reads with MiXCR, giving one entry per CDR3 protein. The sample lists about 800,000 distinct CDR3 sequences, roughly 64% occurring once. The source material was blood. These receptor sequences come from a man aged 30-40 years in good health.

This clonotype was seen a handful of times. The CDR3 bases are TGTGCCAGCAGCGCCACTTCACGACTAGCGGGAAACAATGAGCAGTTCTTC. This gives the protein CASSATSRLAGNNEQFF. This sequence joins TRBV9 and TRBJ2-1; 11 positions match TRBD2. Germline-derived CDR1 and CDR2 are SGDLS and YYNGEE. The CDR3 extends over 17 amino acids. V shed 3 bases, J shed 5 bases, and the junction held 10 bases outside the gene matches.

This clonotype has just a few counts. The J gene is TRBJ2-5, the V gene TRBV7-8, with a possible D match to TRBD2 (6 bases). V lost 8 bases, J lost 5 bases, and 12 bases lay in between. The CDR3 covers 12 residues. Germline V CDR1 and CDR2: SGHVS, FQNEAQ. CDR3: CASLGGSETQYF. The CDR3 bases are TGTGCCAGCCTTGGGGGGAGCGAGACCCAGTACTTC.

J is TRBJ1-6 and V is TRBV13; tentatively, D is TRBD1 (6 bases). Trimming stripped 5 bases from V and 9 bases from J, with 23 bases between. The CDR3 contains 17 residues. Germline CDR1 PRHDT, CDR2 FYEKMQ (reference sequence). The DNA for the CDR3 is TGTGCCAGCAGCCTCCGATCGTCGGGGGCAGGAGGTTCACCCCTCCACTTT. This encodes CASSLRSSGAGGSPLHF.

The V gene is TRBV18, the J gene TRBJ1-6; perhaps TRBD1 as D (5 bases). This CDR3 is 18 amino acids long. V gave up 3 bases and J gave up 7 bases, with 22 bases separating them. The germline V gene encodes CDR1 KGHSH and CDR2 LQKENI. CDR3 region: CASSPLTAGGASNSPLHF. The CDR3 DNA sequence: TGTGCCAGCTCACCCCTCACAGCAGGTGGGGCCTCAAATTCACCCCTCCACTTT.

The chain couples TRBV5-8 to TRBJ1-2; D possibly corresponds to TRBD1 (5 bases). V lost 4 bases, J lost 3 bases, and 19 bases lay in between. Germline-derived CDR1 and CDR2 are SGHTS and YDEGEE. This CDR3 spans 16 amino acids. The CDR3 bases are TGTGCCAGCAGCCGCCGTGGAGCAGGCAGGGACTATGGCTACACCTTC. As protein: CASSRRGAGRDYGYTF.

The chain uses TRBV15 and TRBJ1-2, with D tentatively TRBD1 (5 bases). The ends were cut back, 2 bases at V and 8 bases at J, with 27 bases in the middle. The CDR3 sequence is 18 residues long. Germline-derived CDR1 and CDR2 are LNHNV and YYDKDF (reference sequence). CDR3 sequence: CATSRTHQGSSTFGGYTF. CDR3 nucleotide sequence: TGTGCCACCAGCAGAACTCACCAGGGCTCGTCTACGTTCGGGGGCTACACCTTC.

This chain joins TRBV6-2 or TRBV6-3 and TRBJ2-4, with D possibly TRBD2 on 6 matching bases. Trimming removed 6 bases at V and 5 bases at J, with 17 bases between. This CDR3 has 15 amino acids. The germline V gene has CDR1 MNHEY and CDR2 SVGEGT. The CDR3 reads CASSKGRHEENIQYF. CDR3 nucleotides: TGTGCCAGCAGCAAGGGGAGGCACGAAGAAAACATTCAGTACTTC.